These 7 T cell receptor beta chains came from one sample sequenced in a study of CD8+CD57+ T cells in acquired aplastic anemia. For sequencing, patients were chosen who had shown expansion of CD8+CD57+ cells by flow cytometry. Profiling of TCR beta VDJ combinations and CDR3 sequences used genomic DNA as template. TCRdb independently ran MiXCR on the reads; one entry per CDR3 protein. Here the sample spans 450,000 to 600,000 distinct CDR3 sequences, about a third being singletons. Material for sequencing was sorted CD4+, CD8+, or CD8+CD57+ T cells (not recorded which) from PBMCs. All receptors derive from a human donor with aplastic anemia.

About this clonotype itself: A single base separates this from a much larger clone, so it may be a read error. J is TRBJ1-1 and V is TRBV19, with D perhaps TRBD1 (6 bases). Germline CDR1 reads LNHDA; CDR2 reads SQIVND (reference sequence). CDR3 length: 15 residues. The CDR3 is CAGSIPGDSNTEAFF. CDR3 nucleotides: TGTGCCGGTAGTATCCCAGGGGACTCGAACACTGAAGCTTTCTTT.

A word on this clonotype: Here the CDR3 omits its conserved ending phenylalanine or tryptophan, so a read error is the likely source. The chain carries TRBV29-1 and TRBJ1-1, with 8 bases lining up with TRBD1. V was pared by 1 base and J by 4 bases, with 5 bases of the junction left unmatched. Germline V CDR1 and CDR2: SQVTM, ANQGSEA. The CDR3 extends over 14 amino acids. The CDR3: CSVEGQGASTEAFS. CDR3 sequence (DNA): TGCAGCGTTGAAGGGCAGGGGGCCAGCACTGAAGCTTTCTCT.

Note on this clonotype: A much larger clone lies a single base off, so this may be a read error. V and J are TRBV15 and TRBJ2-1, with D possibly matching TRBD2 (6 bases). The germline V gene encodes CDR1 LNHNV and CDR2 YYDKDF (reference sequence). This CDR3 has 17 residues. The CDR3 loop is CATSRDVGGSSHNEQFF. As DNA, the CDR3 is TGTGCCACCAGCAGAGATGTCGGGGGTAGCTCCCACAATGAGCAGTTCTTC.

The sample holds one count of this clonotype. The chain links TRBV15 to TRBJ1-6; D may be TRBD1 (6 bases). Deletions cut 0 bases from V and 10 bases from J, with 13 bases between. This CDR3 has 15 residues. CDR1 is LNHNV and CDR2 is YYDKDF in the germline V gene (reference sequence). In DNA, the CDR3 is TGTGCCACCAGCAGAGAGACAAGGAGGGGGTCACCCCTCCACTTT. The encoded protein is CATSRETRRGSPLHF.

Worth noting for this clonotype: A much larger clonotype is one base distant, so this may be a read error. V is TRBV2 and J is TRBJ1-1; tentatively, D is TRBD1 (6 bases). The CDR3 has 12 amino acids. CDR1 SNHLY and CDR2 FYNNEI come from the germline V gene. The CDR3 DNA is TGTGCCAGCAGGGACAGCAACACTGAAGCTTCCTTT. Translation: CASRDSNTEASF.

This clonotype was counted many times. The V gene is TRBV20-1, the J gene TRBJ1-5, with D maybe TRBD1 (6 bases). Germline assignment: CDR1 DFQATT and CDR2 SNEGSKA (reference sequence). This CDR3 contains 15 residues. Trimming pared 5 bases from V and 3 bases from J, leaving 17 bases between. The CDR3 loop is CSARIVEGDNQPQHF. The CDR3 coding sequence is TGCAGTGCTCGGATCGTGGAGGGGGACAATCAGCCCCAGCATTTT.

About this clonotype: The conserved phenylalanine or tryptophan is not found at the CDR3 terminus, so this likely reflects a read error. CDR3 nucleotides: TGTGCCAGCGCGCAGGCGGCATATGGCTACACCCTC. Translation gives CASAQAAYGYTL. The rearrangement joins TRBV6-2 or TRBV6-3 to TRBJ1-2; D gene ambiguous. Germline CDR1 and CDR2: MNHEY and SVGEGT. Trimming shortened V by 8 bases and J by 5 bases, and 12 bases separated the two germline ends. The CDR3 has 12 residues.